A single sample is the source of the 5 T cell receptor beta chains below, sequenced in a study of beta chain features in type 1 diabetes. Reverse transcribing all isolated RNA meant expressed TCRB transcripts were sequenced. Assay: immunoSEQ multiplex PCR; the TCRdb copy retains only in-frame clones and omits some. There are some 900,000 clones in the sample; about a sixth occur only once, and around 0.02% lies in the top ten. Sequenced sample: naive CD4+ T cells from blood. All receptors derive from a woman between 18 and 30 years old in good health.

This clone has only a few counts. The chain joins TRBV7-8 to TRBJ1-5; D perhaps matches TRBD1 (6 bases). Germline CDR1 is SGHVS and CDR2 is FQNEAQ. V dropped 9 bases and J dropped 0 bases, with 15 bases sitting between them. The CDR3 runs to 15 residues. The CDR3 loop reads CASTLGQISNQPQHF. CDR3 bases: TGTGCCAGTACATTAGGACAGATTAGCAATCAGCCCCAGCATTTT.

The chain couples TRBV27 to TRBJ2-7; 12 bases map to TRBD2. Germline V gene data show CDR1 as MNHEY and CDR2 as SMNVEV (reference sequence). V shed 6 bases and J 2 bases; nucleotides not matched to a gene: 8. The CDR3 contains 16 residues. The CDR3 sequence: CASSPLAGGLPYEQYF. Written as DNA, the CDR3 is TGTGCCAGCAGCCCGCTAGCGGGAGGGCTGCCCTACGAGCAGTACTTC.

This clone has just a few counts. The chain couples TRBV4-2 to TRBJ2-3, with 7 bases lining up with TRBD1. Germline lookup yields CDR1 LGHNA and CDR2 YNFKEQ. The length of the CDR3 is 18 residues. J gave up 0 bases and V 0 bases, and 9 bases lay outside the gene matches. The CDR3 loop is CASSQDNRGWGSTDTQYF. CDR3 bases: TGTGCCAGCAGCCAAGATAACAGGGGTTGGGGTAGCACAGATACGCAGTATTTT.

The rearrangement joins TRBV2 to TRBJ2-2; D possibly corresponds to TRBD2 (5 bases). From germline, CDR1 is SNHLY and CDR2 FYNNEI. V was pared by 5 bases and J by 4 bases, with 14 bases between. This CDR3 has 15 residues. CDR3 DNA: TGTGCCAGCAGTCCAGAGGGCTGGCGCACCGGGGAGCTGTTTTTT. This translates into CASSPEGWRTGELFF.

This clone was detected a few times. The rearrangement links TRBV19 to TRBJ2-3; no clear D gene. This CDR3 is built from 13 residues. The germline V gene encodes CDR1 LNHDA and CDR2 SQIVND (reference sequence). Trimming cost V 9 bases and J 1 base, with 11 bases left between them. CDR3 sequence: CARTGPGTDTQYF. The CDR3 DNA follows: TGTGCCAGGACCGGACCCGGCACAGATACGCAGTATTTT.